The clone carrying this TCR beta chain came up a few times. The sample's time point: after neoadjuvant nivolumab, at surgical resection. This record comes from a study of neoadjuvant anti-PD-1 for oral cavity cancer. The assay was immunoSEQ multiplex PCR, and TCRdb's table has in-frame clones only and misses some. The sample contains tens of thousands of clones, roughly 45% of which appear only once. The sample consisted of tumor tissue, taken after nivolumab (anti-PD-1) treatment. This clonotype originated in a person between 40 and 85 years old with oral cavity squamous cell carcinoma.

The DNA of the CDR3 is TGCGCCAGCAGCTTGGTGGGGGCCCATAGCACAGATACGCAGTATTTT. Translated: CASSLVGAHSTDTQYF. The V and J genes are TRBV5-1 and TRBJ2-3; a weak D match, TRBD1 (6 bases). The CDR3 has 16 residues. Looked up from germline, CDR1 is SGHRS and CDR2 is YFSETQ. The V and J ends lost 0 bases and 0 bases respectively, with 11 bases between them.